This TCR beta chain comes out of a study of ipilimumab plus nivolumab after autologous stem cell transplantation. Ipilimumab, 1 mg/kg, started 14 to 28 days after autologous transplant. This CDR3 spans 15 amino acids. V lost 3 bases to trimming and J lost 2 bases, with 12 bases between them. Per germline, CDR1 KGHSH and CDR2 LQKENI. Using immunoSEQ multiplex PCR, the repertoire was profiled, and TCRdb retains in-frame clones only, with some absent. Of about 18,000 clones listed, about 80% were seen once; the top ten hold 9.5% to 13%. The TCR sequence derives from a male donor with diffuse large B-cell lymphoma. The sample consisted of PBMCs, taken in a trial of ipilimumab plus nivolumab as post-transplant consolidation. The rearrangement joins TRBV18 to TRBJ2-3; a possible D gene is TRBD1 (6 bases). The DNA of the CDR3 is TGTGCCAGCTCACCCCAGGACAGTCCCACAGATACGCAGTATTTT. It yields the protein CASSPQDSPTDTQYF.